These 7 T cell receptor beta chains came from one sample sequenced in a study of CD8+ T cells in alopecia areata. Treatment in this sample: oral pan-JAK inhibitor, 5-10 mg twice daily. Sequencing relied on a cDNA template that was reverse transcribed from extracted RNA. Data came from immunoSEQ multiplex PCR; TCRdb stores just in-frame clones and leaves some out. This sample has under 200,000 clones; about three fifths occur once, and the top ten carry 0.7% to 1%. The source was CD4+ T cells sorted from blood, collected at week 4, from a patient treated with tofacitinib. Receptor source: a human donor with alopecia areata.

The chain's CDR3 is CAWSGRIDSPLHF. Here the CDR3 DNA reads TGTGCCTGGAGTGGGAGGATCGATTCACCCCTCCACTTT. The chain joins TRBV30 to TRBJ1-6; no firm D call. V lost 1 base, J lost 8 bases, and 9 bases lay in between. The CDR3 length is 13 residues. Germline assignment: CDR1 GTSNPN and CDR2 SVGIG (reference sequence).

V gene TRBV25-1 combines with J gene TRBJ1-1; 9 bases align to TRBD1. V was pared by 3 bases and J by 4 bases, with 6 bases of the junction left unmatched. The germline gives CDR1 MGHDK, CDR2 SYGVNS. The CDR3 contains 15 residues. CDR3 sequence: CASSDASTGGTEAFF. The CDR3 DNA reads TGTGCCAGCAGTGACGCTTCGACAGGGGGCACTGAAGCTTTCTTT.

This chain joins TRBV15 and TRBJ1-2; no definite D call. Germline lookup yields CDR1 LNHNV and CDR2 YYDKDF (reference sequence). Trimming left V 1 base short and J 1 base short, with 4 bases between. The CDR3 spans 13 residues. CDR3 coding DNA: TGTGCCACCAGCAGAGTTGATAACTATGGCTACACCTTC. It specifies CATSRVDNYGYTF.

The J gene is TRBJ1-2, the V gene TRBV7-2; D call uncertain. The CDR3 totals 14 residues. The ends were cut back, 2 bases at V and 4 bases at J, with 11 bases in the middle. Germline CDR1 SGHTA, CDR2 FQGNSA. CDR3: CASSLQEGGYGYTF. The CDR3 bases are TGTGCCAGCAGCTTACAGGAAGGTGGCTATGGCTACACCTTC.

The genes are TRBV29-1 and TRBJ2-7; weak D call: TRBD1 (5 bases). CDR1 SQVTM and CDR2 ANQGSEA come from the germline V gene. This CDR3 spans 12 amino acids. Trimming pared 8 bases from V and 2 bases from J, leaving 13 bases between. The CDR3 DNA reads TGCAGCTTCAGATGGGGCGCCTACGAGCAGTACTTC. It translates to CSFRWGAYEQYF.

The chain combines TRBV6-5 with TRBJ2-1, with D perhaps matching TRBD1 or TRBD2 (5 bases each). From germline, CDR1 is MNHEY and CDR2 SVGAGI. The CDR3 totals 14 residues. Trimming took off 6 bases at V and 12 bases at J, with 21 bases between the two ends. CDR3: CASRSTGTPKGQFF. The CDR3 nucleotides read TGTGCCAGCAGGTCTACCGGGACCCCCAAAGGGCAGTTCTTC.

The gene calls are TRBV5-1 and TRBJ2-2; a weak D match, TRBD1 (6 bases). CDR1 SGHRS and CDR2 YFSETQ come from the germline V gene. The CDR3 runs 13 residues. Trimming took 5 bases from V and 1 from J, leaving 6 bases between them. The CDR3 DNA sequence: TGCGCCAGCAGGGGACAGAACACCGGGGAGCTGTTTTTT. This sequence encodes CASRGQNTGELFF.